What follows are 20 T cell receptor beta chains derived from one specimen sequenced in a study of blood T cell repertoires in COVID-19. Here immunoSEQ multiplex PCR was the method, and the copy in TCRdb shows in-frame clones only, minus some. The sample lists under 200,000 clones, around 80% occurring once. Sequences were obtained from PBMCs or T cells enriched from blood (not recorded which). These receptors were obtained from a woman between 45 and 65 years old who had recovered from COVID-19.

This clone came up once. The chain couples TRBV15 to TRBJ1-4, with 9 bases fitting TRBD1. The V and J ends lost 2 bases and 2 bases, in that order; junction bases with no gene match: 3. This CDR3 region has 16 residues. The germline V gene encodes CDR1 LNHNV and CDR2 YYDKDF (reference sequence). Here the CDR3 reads CATSRNTGGTNEKLFF. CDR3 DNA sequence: TGTGCCACCAGCAGAAACACAGGGGGCACTAATGAAAAACTGTTTTTT.

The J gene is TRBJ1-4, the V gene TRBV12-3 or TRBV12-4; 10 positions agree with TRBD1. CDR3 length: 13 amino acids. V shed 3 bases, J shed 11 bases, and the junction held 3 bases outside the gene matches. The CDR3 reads CASSFADRGKLFF. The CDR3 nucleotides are TGTGCCAGCAGTTTCGCGGACAGGGGGAAACTGTTTTTT.

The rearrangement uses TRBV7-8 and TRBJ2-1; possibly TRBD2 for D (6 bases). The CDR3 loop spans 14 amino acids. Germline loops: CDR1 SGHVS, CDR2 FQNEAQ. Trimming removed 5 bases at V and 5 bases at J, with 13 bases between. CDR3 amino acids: CASSTHPGDNEQFF. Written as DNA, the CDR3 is TGTGCCAGCAGCACCCACCCGGGGGACAATGAGCAGTTCTTC.

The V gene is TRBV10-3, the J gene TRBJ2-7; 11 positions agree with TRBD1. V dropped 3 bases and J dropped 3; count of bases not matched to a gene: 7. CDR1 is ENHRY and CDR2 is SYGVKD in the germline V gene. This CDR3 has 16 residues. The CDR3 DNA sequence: TGTGCCATCAGTGATCACCGGGACAGGGGGATCTACGAGCAGTACTTC. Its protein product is CAISDHRDRGIYEQYF.

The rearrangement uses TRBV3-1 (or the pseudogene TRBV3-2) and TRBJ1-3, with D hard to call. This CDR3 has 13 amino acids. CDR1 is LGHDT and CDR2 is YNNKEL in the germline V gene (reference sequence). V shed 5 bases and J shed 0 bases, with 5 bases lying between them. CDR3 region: CASSFSSGNTIYF. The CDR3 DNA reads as TGTGCCAGCAGCTTCAGCTCTGGAAACACCATATATTTT.

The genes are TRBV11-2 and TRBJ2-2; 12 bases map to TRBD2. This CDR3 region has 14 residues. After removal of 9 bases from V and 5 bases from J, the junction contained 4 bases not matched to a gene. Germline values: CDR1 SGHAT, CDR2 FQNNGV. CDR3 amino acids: CASNGLAGTGELFF. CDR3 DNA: TGTGCCAGTAACGGACTAGCGGGAACCGGGGAGCTGTTTTTT.

The CDR3 DNA follows: TGTGCCAGCAGCTTGGCGGCCGGGACAGGGTCCTACAATGAGCAGTTCTTC. This sequence encodes CASSLAAGTGSYNEQFF. V usage is TRBV7-9 and J usage is TRBJ2-1; 9 bases are a match to TRBD1. Unmatched junction bases numbered 7, after V lost 3 bases and J lost 1 base. CDR3 size: 17 residues. The germline V gene has CDR1 SEHNR and CDR2 FQNEAQ (reference sequence).

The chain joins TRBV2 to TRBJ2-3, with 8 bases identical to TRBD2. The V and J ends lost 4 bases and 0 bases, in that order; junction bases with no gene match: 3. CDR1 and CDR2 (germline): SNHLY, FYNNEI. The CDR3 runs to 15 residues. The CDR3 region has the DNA TGTGCCAGCAGTGGACTAGCGACTAGCACAGATACGCAGTATTTT. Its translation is CASSGLATSTDTQYF.

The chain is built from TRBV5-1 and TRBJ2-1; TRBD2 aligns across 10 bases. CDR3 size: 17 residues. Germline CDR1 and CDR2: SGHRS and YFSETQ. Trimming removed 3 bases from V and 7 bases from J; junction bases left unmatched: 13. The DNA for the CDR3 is TGCGCCAGCAGCTGGCTACTCGGGACTAGCGCTAGAAATGAGCAGTTCTTC. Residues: CASSWLLGTSARNEQFF.

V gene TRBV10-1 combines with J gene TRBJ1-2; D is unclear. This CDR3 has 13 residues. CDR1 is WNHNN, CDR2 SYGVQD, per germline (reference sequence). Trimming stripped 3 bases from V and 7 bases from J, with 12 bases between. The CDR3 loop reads CASSDLSGGGYTF. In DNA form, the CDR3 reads TGCGCCAGCAGTGACCTGTCGGGAGGTGGCTACACCTTC.

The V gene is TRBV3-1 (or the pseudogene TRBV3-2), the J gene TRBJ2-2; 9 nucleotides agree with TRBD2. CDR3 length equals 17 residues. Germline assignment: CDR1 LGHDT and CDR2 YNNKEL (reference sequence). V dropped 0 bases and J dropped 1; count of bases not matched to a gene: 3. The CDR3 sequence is CASSQERREGNTGELFF. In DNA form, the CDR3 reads TGTGCCAGCAGCCAAGAGAGGCGGGAGGGGAACACCGGGGAGCTGTTTTTT.

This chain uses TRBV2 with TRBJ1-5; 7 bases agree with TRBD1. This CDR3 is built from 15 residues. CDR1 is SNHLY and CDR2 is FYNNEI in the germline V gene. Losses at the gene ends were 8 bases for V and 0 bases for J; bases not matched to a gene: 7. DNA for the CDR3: TGTGCCAGCTCCCCCGGACAGGTTAGCAATCAGCCCCAGCATTTT. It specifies CASSPGQVSNQPQHF.

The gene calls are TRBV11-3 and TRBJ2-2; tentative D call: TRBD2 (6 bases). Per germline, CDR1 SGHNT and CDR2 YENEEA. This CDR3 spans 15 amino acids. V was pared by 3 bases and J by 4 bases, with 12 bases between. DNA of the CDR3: TGTGCCAGCAGCTTTGGCGGGGTCCGCACCGGGGAGCTGTTTTTT. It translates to CASSFGGVRTGELFF.

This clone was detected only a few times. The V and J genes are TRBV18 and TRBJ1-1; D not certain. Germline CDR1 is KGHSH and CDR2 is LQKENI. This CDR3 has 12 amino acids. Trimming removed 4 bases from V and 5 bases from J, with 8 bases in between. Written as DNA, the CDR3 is TGTGCCAGCTCACGTTCGAGGACTGAAGCTTTCTTT. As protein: CASSRSRTEAFF.

CDR3 DNA: TGTGCCAGCAGTCCCCAGGGAGGGTCCTATAGCAATCAGCCCCAGCATTTT. Encoded protein: CASSPQGGSYSNQPQHF. The chain carries TRBV2 and TRBJ1-5, with D perhaps TRBD1 (5 bases). This CDR3 has 17 amino acids. With 5 bases removed from V and 0 bases from J, the gap between germline ends came to 17 bases. Germline V CDR1 and CDR2: SNHLY, FYNNEI.

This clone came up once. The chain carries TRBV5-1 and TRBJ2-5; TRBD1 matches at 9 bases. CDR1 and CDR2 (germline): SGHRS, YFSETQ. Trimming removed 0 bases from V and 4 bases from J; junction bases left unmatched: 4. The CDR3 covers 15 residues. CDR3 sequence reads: CASSLEGQGTETQYF. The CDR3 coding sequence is TGCGCCAGCAGCTTGGAGGGACAGGGTACAGAGACCCAGTACTTC.

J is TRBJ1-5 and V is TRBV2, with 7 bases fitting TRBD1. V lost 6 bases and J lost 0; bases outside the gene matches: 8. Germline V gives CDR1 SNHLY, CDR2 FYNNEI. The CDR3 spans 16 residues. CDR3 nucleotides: TGTGCCAGCAGCCGGGAACAGGGGTATAGCAATCAGCCCCAGCATTTT. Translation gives CASSREQGYSNQPQHF. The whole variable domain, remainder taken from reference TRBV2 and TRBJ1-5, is EPEVTQTPSHQVTQMGQEVILRCVPISNHLYFYWYRQILGQKVEFLVSFYNNEISEKSEIFDDQFSVERPDGSNFTLKIRSTKLEDSAMYFCASSREQGYSNQPQHFGDGTRLSIL.

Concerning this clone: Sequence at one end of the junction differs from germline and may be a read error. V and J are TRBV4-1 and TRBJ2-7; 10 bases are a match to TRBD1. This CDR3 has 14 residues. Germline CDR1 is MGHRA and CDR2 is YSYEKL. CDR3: CASSQAYLDRGQDF. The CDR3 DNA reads TGCGCCAGCAGCCAAGCCTACCTTGACAGGGGGCAAGACTTC.

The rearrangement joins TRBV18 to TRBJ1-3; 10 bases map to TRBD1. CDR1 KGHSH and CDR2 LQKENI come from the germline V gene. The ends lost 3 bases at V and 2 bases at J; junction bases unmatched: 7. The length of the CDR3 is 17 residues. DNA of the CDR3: TGTGCCAGCTCACCCCAGGGACAGGGGTTAACTGGAAACACCATATATTTT. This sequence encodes CASSPQGQGLTGNTIYF.

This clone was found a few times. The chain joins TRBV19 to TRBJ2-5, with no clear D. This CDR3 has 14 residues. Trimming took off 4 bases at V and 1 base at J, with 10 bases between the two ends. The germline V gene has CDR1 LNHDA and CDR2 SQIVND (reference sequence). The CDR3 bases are TGTGCCAGTAGTAATTCCGCGTCCCAAGAGACCCAGTACTTC. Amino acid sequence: CASSNSASQETQYF.